The 21 T cell receptor beta chains listed next were all sequenced from one sample in a study of CD8 T cells in ankylosing spondylitis. Antigens for these TCRs are unknown. TCRdb analysed the 5' RACE reads with MiXCR anew, one entry per CDR3 protein. The sample lists almost 400,000 distinct CDR3 sequences, under 25% seen once, with 15% to 20% in the top ten. Notes on the study in general: Ankylosing spondylitis blood seemed to carry a telltale TCR beta motif made of seven or eight highly homologous variants.

The specimen sequenced was blood, either unsorted or a sorted T cell fraction (not recorded which). All receptors come from a male donor with ankylosing spondylitis.

V and J are TRBV6-4 and TRBJ2-5; 12 bases are shared with TRBD2. CDR1 and CDR2 (germline): MRHNA, SNTAGT. J was trimmed by 4 bases and V by 6 bases; bases with no gene match: 9. The CDR3 has 16 residues. The CDR3 DNA follows: TGTGCCAGCAGGGAGGGACTAGCGGGTGGGCCAGAGACCCAGTACTTC. Translating gives CASREGLAGGPETQYF.

This clonotype showed up just a few times. For the CDR3, the DNA is TGCGCCAGCAGCCAAGATTCTCAAAGTTATAGCAATCAGCCCCAGCATTTT. It yields the protein CASSQDSQSYSNQPQHF. The chain uses TRBV4-1 and TRBJ1-5, with D hard to call. V was trimmed by 0 bases and J by 0 bases, leaving 12 bases between them. Germline V lookup: CDR1 MGHRA, CDR2 YSYEKL. The CDR3 is 17 residues long.

This clonotype has just one count. This sequence joins TRBV18 and TRBJ2-6; D remains unclear. The V gene's germline CDR1 is KGHSH and CDR2 LQKENI. The CDR3 sequence is 15 residues long. The V and J ends lost 4 bases and 3 bases respectively, with 10 bases between them. The CDR3 here is CASSLQLNGANVLTF. The DNA for the CDR3 is TGTGCCAGCTCACTACAGCTGAATGGGGCCAACGTCCTGACTTTC.

CDR3 nucleotides: TGTGCCAGCAGTCAGACAGACTGGGAGACCCAGTACTTC. This codes for CASSQTDWETQYF. The gene calls are TRBV27 and TRBJ2-5, with D possibly matching TRBD1 (5 bases). There are 13 residues in the CDR3. In germline, CDR1 is MNHEY, CDR2 SMNVEV (reference sequence). Trimming shortened V by 5 bases and J by 5 bases, and 12 bases separated the two germline ends.

This sequence joins TRBV20-1 and TRBJ2-1, with 14 positions matching TRBD2. The V segment lost 3 bases and the J segment 4 bases; nucleotides outside the gene matches: 5. The CDR3 is 16 amino acids. From germline, CDR1 is DFQATT and CDR2 SNEGSKA (reference sequence). The CDR3: CSARGTSGRRYNEQFF. The CDR3 nucleotides read TGCAGTGCTAGGGGGACTAGCGGGAGACGGTACAATGAGCAGTTCTTC.

This chain uses TRBV28 with TRBJ2-5, with 8 nucleotides matching TRBD1. J lost 4 bases, V lost 5 bases, and 15 bases had no gene match. CDR1 and CDR2 from the germline V gene are MDHEN and SYDVKM. The CDR3 is 17 amino acids. The CDR3 sequence: CASSEEENRGVRETQYF. CDR3 nucleotides: TGTGCCAGCAGTGAGGAGGAAAACAGGGGGGTTCGAGAGACCCAGTACTTC.

V is TRBV3-1 and J is TRBJ2-5; D remains unclear. The CDR3 covers 13 residues. Germline V CDR1 and CDR2: LGHDT, YNNKEL (reference sequence). V gave up 1 base and J gave up 5 bases, with 8 bases separating them. In nucleotides, the CDR3 is TGTGCCAGCAGCCAAGGTTTCAGCGAGACCCAGTACTTC. Residues: CASSQGFSETQYF.

J is TRBJ2-1 and V is TRBV7-8; D is ambiguous. Germline-derived CDR1 and CDR2 are SGHVS and FQNEAQ. V lost 2 bases and J 10 bases, leaving 9 bases between the germline ends. This CDR3 has 12 residues. CDR3 sequence reads: CASSLWSVEQFF. In DNA form, the CDR3 reads TGTGCCAGCAGCTTATGGTCCGTGGAGCAGTTCTTC.

The chain recombines TRBV20-1 with TRBJ2-5; D is uncertain. Germline V gene lookup returns CDR1 DFQATT and CDR2 SNEGSKA (reference sequence). The CDR3 has 11 amino acids. Trimming pared 5 bases from V and 2 bases from J, leaving 6 bases between. As DNA, the CDR3 is TGCAGTGCTCGGCAGCAAGAGACCCAGTACTTC. This encodes CSARQQETQYF.

The chain carries TRBV10-3 and TRBJ2-5; D unclear. This CDR3 region has 14 residues. Trimming shortened V by 2 bases and J by 2 bases, and 9 bases separated the two germline ends. In germline, CDR1 is ENHRY, CDR2 SYGVKD. CDR3 bases: TGTGCCATCAGTGAGGGTGGGAAACAAGAGACCCAGTACTTC. This encodes CAISEGGKQETQYF.

In this sample, this clonotype turned up a few times. The V gene is TRBV29-1, the J gene TRBJ2-3; no reliable D call. Germline CDR1 SQVTM, CDR2 ANQGSEA. The CDR3 loop spans 16 amino acids. Trimming removed 2 bases at V and 0 bases at J, with 15 bases between. CDR3 in DNA: TGCAGCGTTGAAAAAGAGCCCCCGATTAGCACAGATACGCAGTATTTT. This encodes CSVEKEPPISTDTQYF.

The rearrangement uses TRBV5-1 and TRBJ2-3, with TRBD2 matching 7 bases. The CDR3 length is 15 residues. V dropped 7 bases and J dropped 2; count of bases not matched to a gene: 10. CDR1 and CDR2 from the germline V gene are SGHRS and YFSETQ. CDR3 residues: CASRRAGLITDTQYF. DNA of the CDR3: TGCGCCAGCCGACGAGCGGGACTGATCACAGATACGCAGTATTTT.

This clonotype was found a few times. This chain links TRBV5-1 with TRBJ1-5; D not resolved. The germline V gene encodes CDR1 SGHRS and CDR2 YFSETQ. Trimming cost V 0 bases and J 5 bases, with 9 bases left between them. The length of the CDR3 is 14 residues. CDR3 sequence: CASSLGYDDQPQHF. In DNA form, the CDR3 reads TGCGCCAGCAGCTTGGGGTACGACGATCAGCCCCAGCATTTT.

This clonotype was observed a handful of times. The chain joins TRBV20-1 to TRBJ1-3; 10 bases map to TRBD1. Germline V gives CDR1 DFQATT, CDR2 SNEGSKA (reference sequence). The CDR3 sequence is 13 residues long. J gave up 9 bases and V 2 bases, and 4 bases lay outside the gene matches. CDR3 protein: CSARSGTGVTIYF. The CDR3 nucleotides read TGCAGTGCTAGATCCGGGACAGGGGTCACCATATATTTT.

The chain uses TRBV15 and TRBJ2-3; D not resolved. The length of the CDR3 is 15 residues. The germline gives CDR1 LNHNV, CDR2 YYDKDF (reference sequence). V was cut by 1 base and J by 4 bases, with 12 bases left in between. The CDR3: CATSRVMGSADTQYF. The CDR3 DNA reads TGTGCCACCAGCAGAGTGATGGGAAGCGCAGATACGCAGTATTTT.

This clonotype occurred a few times. This rearrangement joins TRBV24-1 to TRBJ1-3; D gene unclear. The germline V and J ends were trimmed by 9 bases and 4 bases, with 6 bases remaining between them. Germline V lookup: CDR1 KGHDR, CDR2 SFDVKD. This CDR3 contains 11 residues. The CDR3 region has the DNA TGTGCCACCGGGAACGGAAACACCATATATTTT. Translated, it gives CATGNGNTIYF.

V usage is TRBV7-8 and J usage is TRBJ1-2; D unclear. This CDR3 spans 14 amino acids. Germline CDR1 reads SGHVS; CDR2 reads FQNEAQ. The V and J ends lost 0 bases and 8 bases respectively, with 13 bases between them. The CDR3 sequence is CASSLALIGKGYTF. The CDR3 bases are TGTGCCAGCAGCTTAGCGTTGATAGGGAAGGGCTACACCTTC.

The chain has TRBV20-1 and TRBJ2-1; D is perhaps TRBD2 (7 bases). Germline V gene sequence: CDR1 DFQATT, CDR2 SNEGSKA (reference sequence). V shed 3 bases and J shed 7 bases, with 22 bases lying between them. CDR3 length: 16 residues. The CDR3 DNA is TGCAGTGCTAGGGCCCCCAGGGGCGGGAGTATGAATGAGCAGTTCTTC. Amino acids: CSARAPRGGSMNEQFF.

The chain employs TRBV7-2 and TRBJ2-7; 10 bases are shared with TRBD1. Losses at the gene ends were 1 base for V and 3 bases for J; bases not matched to a gene: 3. The CDR3 sequence is 15 residues long. Germline assignment: CDR1 SGHTA and CDR2 FQGNSA. For the CDR3, the DNA is TGTGCCAGCAGCTTAGAGGGACAGGGGTACTACGAGCAGTACTTC. It specifies CASSLEGQGYYEQYF.

The chain has TRBV7-2 and TRBJ2-7; no firm D call. From germline, CDR1 is SGHTA and CDR2 FQGNSA. The CDR3 length is 11 residues. The V end lost 5 bases, the J end lost 6 bases, and 8 bases lay between the germline ends. This chain's CDR3 is CASSQAGEQYF. DNA of the CDR3: TGTGCCAGCAGCCAGGCTGGCGAGCAGTACTTC.

This clonotype was recorded a few times. This chain joins TRBV29-1 and TRBJ2-1; TRBD2 matches at 7 bases. The V and J ends lost 4 bases and 0 bases, in that order; junction bases with no gene match: 6. Germline assignment: CDR1 SQVTM and CDR2 ANQGSEA. The CDR3 length is 15 residues. The CDR3 spells CSVGGREDSYNEQFF. Here the CDR3 DNA reads TGCAGCGTTGGGGGGAGGGAGGACTCCTACAATGAGCAGTTCTTC.